A selection of T cell receptor beta chains follows, all from one sample in a study of cytomegalovirus exposure and HLA in healthy donors. Clones were read by immunoSEQ multiplex PCR, and TCRdb kept only the in-frame ones, dropping some. Here the sample spans roughly 130,000 clones, just under 80% being singletons. Source material: PBMCs. The receptor set was obtained from a man aged 25 to 40 in good health and CMV-seronegative. The CDR3 runs from the conserved cysteine through the conserved F or W. The order of the fields is clone size, D gene, CDR3 length, J gene, V gene, CDR3 DNA, CDR3 protein. A D gene is named only where the DNA matches it firmly. Not every row has a clone size; where given, it reads once, few, many or a size class.

size: .; D: TRBD1; length: 15; J: TRBJ2-2; V: TRBV5-1; DNA: TGCGCCAGCAGCGGGACAGGGGGCCCCGCCGGGGAGCTGTTTTTT; CDR3: CASSGTGGPAGELFF
size: .; D: TRBD1; length: 17; J: TRBJ2-7; V: TRBV7-6; DNA: TGTGCCAGCAGCTTGGGTTCCGGGACAGGTAGCTCCTACGAGCAGTACTTC; CDR3: CASSLGSGTGSSYEQYF
size: .; D: .; length: 13; J: TRBJ1-1; V: TRBV7-3; DNA: TGTGCCAGCAGCTCACAGGGGAACACTGAAGCTTTCTTT; CDR3: CASSSQGNTEAFF
size: once; D: TRBD1; length: 15; J: TRBJ1-1; V: TRBV7-9; DNA: TGTGCCAGCAGCTTGAGGGGGCGCAGGGACACTGAAGCTTTCTTT; CDR3: CASSLRGRRDTEAFF
size: .; D: TRBD2; length: 17; J: TRBJ2-1; V: TRBV11-3; DNA: TGTGCCAGCAGCGTAAGTCCAGGGGGACTAGCATCTGATGAGCAGTTCTTC; CDR3: CASSVSPGGLASDEQFF
size: .; D: .; length: 15; J: TRBJ2-3; V: TRBV7-7; DNA: TGTGCTAGCAGCTTAGCAGTAGGGGGAAGTGGTACGCAGTATTTT; CDR3: CASSLAVGGSGTQYF
size: once; D: .; length: 13; J: TRBJ2-2; V: TRBV19; DNA: TGTGCCAGTAGTATTTCAGGCAGCGGGGAGCTGTTTTTT; CDR3: CASSISGSGELFF
size: few; D: .; length: 14; J: TRBJ2-7; V: TRBV12-2; DNA: TGTGCAAGTCGCTCGGGACTAGCTTCCTACGAGCAGTACTTC; CDR3: CASRSGLASYEQYF
size: .; D: .; length: 12; J: TRBJ2-1; V: TRBV5-4; DNA: TGTGCCAGCAGCTTGGAGGGGAATGAGCAGTTCTTC; CDR3: CASSLEGNEQFF
size: .; D: .; length: 12; J: TRBJ2-7; V: TRBV25-1; DNA: TGTGCCAGCAGTCAGGGGTCCTACGAGCAGTACTTC; CDR3: CASSQGSYEQYF
size: .; D: .; length: 17; J: TRBJ1-1; V: TRBV21-1; DNA: TGTGCCGGGAGCCCCGGGACAGGGGTTTCAGGGAACACTGAAGCTTTCTTT; CDR3: CAGSPGTGVSGNTEAFF
size: few; D: TRBD2; length: 17; J: TRBJ2-5; V: TRBV4-1; DNA: TGCGCCAGCAGCCGACAACTAGCGGGAGAGGGGACGGAGACCCAGTACTTC; CDR3: CASSRQLAGEGTETQYF
size: .; D: .; length: 15; J: TRBJ2-3; V: TRBV2; DNA: TGTGCCAGCCGGGGAATTGGGATCGGCACAGATACGCAGTATTTT; CDR3: CASRGIGIGTDTQYF
size: .; D: .; length: 13; J: TRBJ1-5; V: TRBV7-9; DNA: TGTGCCAGCAGCTTAGGACAGAATCAGCCCCAGCATTTT; CDR3: CASSLGQNQPQHF
size: .; D: TRBD1; length: 15; J: TRBJ1-6; V: TRBV11-2; DNA: TGTGCCAGCAGCCCAGTAAGGGGACAGGGGTACACCCTCCACTTT; CDR3: CASSPVRGQGYTLHF
size: .; D: TRBD1; length: 14; J: TRBJ1-6; V: TRBV19; DNA: TGTGCCAGTAGTCCGGGGACAGGGTATTCACCCCTCCACTTT; CDR3: CASSPGTGYSPLHF
size: .; D: .; length: 15; J: TRBJ2-7; V: TRBV10-3; DNA: TGTGCCATCAGTGAGGGGCGACAGTCTCCCTACGAGCAGTACTTC; CDR3: CAISEGRQSPYEQYF
size: once; D: TRBD1; length: 19; J: TRBJ2-1; V: TRBV7-9; DNA: TGTGCCAGCAGCTTATCCCCTAACTTGGGACAGGCCAGGGGGAATGAGCAGTTCTTC; CDR3: CASSLSPNLGQARGNEQFF
size: few; D: TRBD2; length: 16; J: TRBJ2-3; V: TRBV4-3; DNA: TGCGCCAGCAGCCAAGGTCCTAGCGGGAGCACAGATACGCAGTATTTT; CDR3: CASSQGPSGSTDTQYF
size: once; D: .; length: 13; J: TRBJ2-1; V: TRBV5-1; DNA: TGCGCCAGCAGCAAGGACAGTGCCAATGAGCAGTTCTTC; CDR3: CASSKDSANEQFF
size: .; D: TRBD1; length: 13; J: TRBJ1-2; V: TRBV29-1; DNA: TGCAGCGTTGAAGACCGGCAGGGGGGCGGCTACACCTTC; CDR3: CSVEDRQGGGYTF
size: .; D: TRBD1; length: 17; J: TRBJ1-1; V: TRBV4-3; DNA: TGCGCCAGCAGCCAAAGATGGAAGGGACAGTTGAACACTGAAGCTTTCTTT; CDR3: CASSQRWKGQLNTEAFF
size: .; D: .; length: 14; J: TRBJ2-4; V: TRBV30; DNA: TGTGCCTGGAGTAAGACCAAGGGGCGGAACATTCAGTACTTC; CDR3: CAWSKTKGRNIQYF
size: .; D: TRBD2; length: 15; J: TRBJ2-5; V: TRBV5-1; DNA: TGCGCCAGCAGCCCCTCCCTAGCGGGACAAGAGACCCAGTACTTC; CDR3: CASSPSLAGQETQYF
size: .; D: .; length: 13; J: TRBJ1-6; V: TRBV2; DNA: TGTGCCAGCAGTGAAGCGCGCGATACTTCCCTCCACTTT; CDR3: CASSEARDTSLHF
size: .; D: .; length: 15; J: TRBJ1-4; V: TRBV5-1; DNA: TGCGCCAGCAGCCCCCGTGAGGGTGGCAGTGAAAAACTGTTTTTT; CDR3: CASSPREGGSEKLFF
size: .; D: .; length: 15; J: TRBJ2-4; V: TRBV5-3; DNA: TGTGCCAGAAGCTCAGGGGACCTAGCCAAAAACATTCAGTACTTC; CDR3: CARSSGDLAKNIQYF
size: .; D: .; length: 12; J: TRBJ2-7; V: TRBV6-5; DNA: TGTGCCAGCAGCAACAGGGCAGACGAGCAGTACTTC; CDR3: CASSNRADEQYF
size: .; D: TRBD1; length: 17; J: TRBJ1-2; V: TRBV4-3; DNA: TGCGCCAGCAGCCAAGATTTGTCAGGGGGATACTGGTATGGCTACACCTTC; CDR3: CASSQDLSGGYWYGYTF
size: .; D: TRBD1; length: 16; J: TRBJ1-5; V: TRBV7-2; DNA: TGTGCCAGCAGCTTAATAGGACAGGTTAGCAATCAGCCCCAGCATTTT; CDR3: CASSLIGQVSNQPQHF
size: .; D: .; length: 16; J: TRBJ2-1; V: TRBV5-1; DNA: TGCGCCAGCGGGGCTCGGGCTAGGAGCTCCTACAATGAGCAGTTCTTC; CDR3: CASGARARSSYNEQFF
size: .; D: TRBD2; length: 16; J: TRBJ2-7; V: TRBV10-3; DNA: TGTGCCATCAGTGACTATACTAGCGGGAGACTCTACGAGCAGTACTTC; CDR3: CAISDYTSGRLYEQYF
size: .; D: TRBD2; length: 14; J: TRBJ2-2; V: TRBV2; DNA: TGTGCCAGCCGGGGGGTCCCGAACACCGGGGAGCTGTTTTTT; CDR3: CASRGVPNTGELFF
size: .; D: TRBD2; length: 18; J: TRBJ2-1; V: TRBV11-2; DNA: TGTGCCAGCAGCTTAGGTGGTAGCGGGAGTGGTTCCTACAATGAGCAGTTCTTC; CDR3: CASSLGGSGSGSYNEQFF
size: once; D: .; length: 16; J: TRBJ1-1; V: TRBV25-1; DNA: TGTGCCAGCAGTGAACCCGCGGGCAGGCCGAACACTGAAGCTTTCTTT; CDR3: CASSEPAGRPNTEAFF
size: .; D: TRBD1; length: 16; J: TRBJ1-2; V: TRBV5-1; DNA: TGCGCCAGCAAACCGGGACAGAACTTTAAGTCCTATGGCTACACCTTC; CDR3: CASKPGQNFKSYGYTF
size: .; D: .; length: 11; J: TRBJ2-7; V: TRBV2; DNA: TGTGCCTCAGCCCGGAGGGGCGAGCAGTACTTC; CDR3: CASARRGEQYF
size: .; D: TRBD2; length: 16; J: TRBJ2-7; V: TRBV11-2; DNA: TGTGCCAGCAGCTACGGACGGGAGGGCCAACTGGTCGAGCAGTACTTC; CDR3: CASSYGREGQLVEQYF
size: .; D: .; length: 16; J: TRBJ2-6; V: TRBV2; DNA: TGTGCCAGCAGTGAGCAGGGGGGTGCTGGGGCCAACGTCCTGACTTTC; CDR3: CASSEQGGAGANVLTF
size: .; D: .; length: 13; J: TRBJ1-1; V: TRBV13; DNA: TGTGCCAGCAGCTTAGGGAGGGTAACTGAAGCTTTCTTT; CDR3: CASSLGRVTEAFF
size: .; D: .; length: 15; J: TRBJ1-3; V: TRBV5-1; DNA: TGCGCCAGCAGCTTGGATCAGTTCTCTGGAAACACCATATATTTT; CDR3: CASSLDQFSGNTIYF
size: .; D: .; length: 15; J: TRBJ1-5; V: TRBV4-1; DNA: TGCGCCAGCAGGCAGGGAATGGGTAGCAATCAGCCCCAGCATTTT; CDR3: CASRQGMGSNQPQHF
size: few; D: TRBD1; length: 15; J: TRBJ1-5; V: TRBV2; DNA: TGTGCCAGCAGACAATCAGGGGGAAGCAATCAGCCCCAGCATTTT; CDR3: CASRQSGGSNQPQHF
size: .; D: TRBD1; length: 14; J: TRBJ2-1; V: TRBV19; DNA: TGTGCCAGTAGGCGACAGGGGGCTGGGAATGAGCAGTTCTTC; CDR3: CASRRQGAGNEQFF
size: .; D: TRBD2; length: 17; J: TRBJ2-5; V: TRBV15; DNA: TGTGCCACCAGCAGAGGCCAGGCGGGGGGCAGAAGAGAGACCCAGTACTTC; CDR3: CATSRGQAGGRRETQYF
size: .; D: .; length: 14; J: TRBJ1-1; V: TRBV2; DNA: TGTGCCAGCAGCGAACAGGGAAGGGGGACTGAAGCTTTCTTT; CDR3: CASSEQGRGTEAFF
size: .; D: .; length: 11; J: TRBJ1-1; V: TRBV20-1; DNA: TGCAGTGCTCCGGTTTTGTACGAAGCTTTCTTT; CDR3: CSAPVLYEAFF
size: once; D: .; length: 15; J: TRBJ1-5; V: TRBV5-4; DNA: TGTGCCAGCAGCTTGGAAGCGACGCTCCCTCAGCCCCAGCATTTT; CDR3: CASSLEATLPQPQHF
size: .; D: .; length: 18; J: TRBJ2-2; V: TRBV5-1; DNA: TGCGCCAGCAGCTTGGCAAAGGGAGGCGGATTGGACACCGGGGAGCTGTTTTTT; CDR3: CASSLAKGGGLDTGELFF
size: .; D: .; length: 16; J: TRBJ2-2; V: TRBV13; DNA: TGTGCCAGCAGCTTACAGGGGAAGGGGAACACCGGGGAGCTGTTTTTT; CDR3: CASSLQGKGNTGELFF
size: few; D: .; length: 13; J: TRBJ2-1; V: TRBV5-1; DNA: TGCGCCAGCAGCGAGGGGGGGGCCGATGAGCAGTTCTTC; CDR3: CASSEGGADEQFF
size: .; D: TRBD1; length: 14; J: TRBJ1-5; V: TRBV6-6; DNA: TGTGCCAGCACTACAGGGGGCTACAATCAGCCCCAGCATTTT; CDR3: CASTTGGYNQPQHF
size: .; D: .; length: 15; J: TRBJ2-3; V: TRBV28; DNA: TGTGCCAGCAGTTTCTACAGGGAAGTGGGGGATACGCAGTATTTT; CDR3: CASSFYREVGDTQYF
size: .; D: TRBD1; length: 15; J: TRBJ1-5; V: TRBV28; DNA: TGTGCCAGCGATAGCCCGGGACAGTTCAATCAGCCCCAGCATTTT; CDR3: CASDSPGQFNQPQHF
size: .; D: .; length: 13; J: TRBJ2-5; V: TRBV4-3; DNA: TGCGCCAGCAGCCAACTTGGCTTGGAGACCCAGTACTTC; CDR3: CASSQLGLETQYF
size: .; D: .; length: 17; J: TRBJ2-1; V: TRBV5-6; DNA: TGTGCCAGCAGCTCGGCCCGGTCTAGTAGCTCCTACAATGAGCAGTTCTTC; CDR3: CASSSARSSSSYNEQFF
size: .; D: TRBD1; length: 16; J: TRBJ2-7; V: TRBV4-1; DNA: TGCGCCAGCAGCCAAGATCTGGGACAGGGATATTACGAGCAGTACTTC; CDR3: CASSQDLGQGYYEQYF